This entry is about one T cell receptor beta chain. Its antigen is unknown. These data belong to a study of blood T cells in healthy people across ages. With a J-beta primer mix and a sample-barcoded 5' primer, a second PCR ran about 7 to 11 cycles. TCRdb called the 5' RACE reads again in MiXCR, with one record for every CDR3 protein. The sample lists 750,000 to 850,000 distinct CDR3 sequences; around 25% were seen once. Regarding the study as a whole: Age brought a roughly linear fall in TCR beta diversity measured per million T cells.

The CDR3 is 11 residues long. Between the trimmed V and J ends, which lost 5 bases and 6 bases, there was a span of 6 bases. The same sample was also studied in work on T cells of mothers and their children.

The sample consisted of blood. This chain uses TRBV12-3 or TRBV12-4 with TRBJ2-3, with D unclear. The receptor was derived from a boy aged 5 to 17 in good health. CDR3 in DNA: TGTGCCAGCAGTATAATGGATACGCAGTATTTT. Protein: CASSIMDTQYF.